This TCR beta chain was documented in a study of cytomegalovirus exposure and HLA in healthy donors. Looking at the study overall: Previous work identified roughly 120 million unique TCR beta sequences from approximately 190 million T cells.

The PCR made use of 60 Vbeta and 13 Jbeta primers. Clones were sequenced by immunoSEQ multiplex PCR, and TCRdb holds only the in-frame ones, with some missing. Its table records about 72,000 clones. Germline CDR1 is SGHTA and CDR2 is FQGTGA. V was cut by 2 bases and J by 6 bases, with 10 bases left in between. This CDR3 contains 13 residues. The chain carries TRBV7-3 and TRBJ1-2; D unresolved. The TCR sequence derives from a middle-aged woman in good health and CMV-seropositive. The sequencing input was PBMCs. CDR3 coding DNA: TGTGCCAGCAGCTTAGACCAAGGAGATGGCTACACCTTC. Its protein product is CASSLDQGDGYTF.